These 28 T cell receptor beta chains were all obtained from the same sample, sequenced in a study of T cell responses to AZD1222 COVID-19 vaccine. Measured with immunoSEQ multiplex PCR; TCRdb has only the in-frame clones, and not every one. The table includes 100,000 to 120,000 clones, roughly 84% detected once. The sample in question was peripheral blood, obtained on day 0 of AZD1222 vaccination. Receptor source: an adult in good health.

J is TRBJ2-1 and V is TRBV7-9; D is unclear. Germline V gene data show CDR1 as SEHNR and CDR2 as FQNEAQ (reference sequence). Trimming took off 1 base at V and 3 bases at J, with 10 bases between the two ends. The CDR3 consists of 15 residues. CDR3 in amino acids: CASSLVGPNYNEQFF. The DNA of the CDR3 is TGTGCCAGCAGCTTAGTCGGCCCGAACTACAATGAGCAGTTCTTC.

In the case of this clone: Within the sample, other DNA sequences also encode this same CDR3. The chain combines TRBV5-1 with TRBJ1-2; D gene ambiguous. The V end lost 0 bases, the J end lost 0 bases, and 6 bases lay between the germline ends. Germline assignment: CDR1 SGHRS and CDR2 YFSETQ. This CDR3 is 14 amino acids long. The CDR3: CASSLDGTNYGYTF. The CDR3 bases are TGCGCCAGCAGCTTGGACGGAACTAACTATGGCTACACCTTC.

This chain joins TRBV12-3 or TRBV12-4 and TRBJ1-2; D perhaps matches TRBD1 (5 bases). The CDR3 contains 13 residues. V gave up 3 bases and J gave up 3 bases, with 8 bases separating them. The CDR3 is CASSFGRDYGYTF. CDR3 nucleotides: TGTGCCAGCAGTTTTGGCAGGGACTATGGCTACACCTTC.

This chain connects TRBV14 to TRBJ2-5; D not resolved. Looked up from germline, CDR1 is SGHDN and CDR2 is FVKESK. The CDR3 totals 13 residues. V lost 3 bases and J 5 bases, leaving 10 bases between the germline ends. In DNA form, the CDR3 reads TGTGCCAGCAGCCAGAGACTTGGGGAGACCCAGTACTTC. Its translation: CASSQRLGETQYF.

This chain links TRBV3-1 (or the pseudogene TRBV3-2) with TRBJ2-5; D is perhaps TRBD2 (6 bases). In germline, CDR1 is LGHDT, CDR2 YNNKEL (reference sequence). The germline V and J ends were trimmed by 6 bases and 9 bases, with 23 bases remaining between them. The CDR3 has 15 residues. The CDR3 here is CASSSGGPSVAAQYF. CDR3 nucleotides: TGTGCCAGCAGTTCCGGGGGACCATCGGTTGCGGCCCAGTACTTC.

The J gene is TRBJ1-5, the V gene TRBV28, with D unresolved. CDR1 is MDHEN and CDR2 is SYDVKM in the germline V gene. This CDR3 is built from 14 residues. The V end was cut by 1 base, the J end by 6 bases, with 10 bases between. DNA of the CDR3: TGTGCCAGCAGTTTATTGACGGCTGGTCAGCCCCAGCATTTT. This gives the protein CASSLLTAGQPQHF.

This clone showed up just a few times. The rearrangement links TRBV4-1 to TRBJ1-5; D gene ambiguous. V shed 2 bases and J shed 6 bases, with 14 bases lying between them. CDR1 and CDR2 from the germline V gene are MGHRA and YSYEKL. The CDR3 totals 15 residues. The CDR3 here is CASSQISQAGQPQHF. The CDR3 bases are TGCGCCAGCAGCCAAATTAGCCAGGCGGGTCAGCCCCAGCATTTT.

The chain is built from TRBV6-4 and TRBJ1-5; D is unclear. This CDR3 has 16 amino acids. Per the germline V gene, CDR1 is MRHNA and CDR2 is SNTAGT. Trimming took 0 bases from V and 0 from J, leaving 9 bases between them. CDR3 sequence: CASSDSKYTSNQPQHF. The DNA of the CDR3 is TGTGCCAGCAGTGACTCGAAATACACTAGCAATCAGCCCCAGCATTTT.

The chain carries TRBV28 and TRBJ1-3; 9 positions agree with TRBD1. V dropped 7 bases and J dropped 4; count of bases not matched to a gene: 8. The CDR3 extends over 15 amino acids. In germline, CDR1 is MDHEN, CDR2 SYDVKM. CDR3 nucleotides: TGTGCCAGCATGTGGGACAGGGCTGGCGGAAACACCATATATTTT. Translating it yields CASMWDRAGGNTIYF.

This clone occurred once. The chain combines TRBV7-8 with TRBJ2-1; TRBD1 agrees at 7 bases. This CDR3 spans 16 amino acids. Germline V CDR1 and CDR2: SGHVS, FQNEAQ. V lost 5 bases, J lost 9 bases, and 16 bases stayed unmatched. CDR3 residues: CASSQPHRDRNFEQFF. In DNA, the CDR3 is TGTGCCAGCAGCCAACCCCACCGGGACAGAAACTTTGAGCAGTTCTTC.

The chain employs TRBV20-1 and TRBJ2-7; D is unclear. Germline assignment: CDR1 DFQATT and CDR2 SNEGSKA (reference sequence). Trimming cost V 3 bases and J 2 bases, with 17 bases left between them. The CDR3 covers 15 residues. CDR3 residues: CSASGYDADAYEQYF. The DNA for the CDR3 is TGCAGTGCTAGTGGTTACGACGCAGACGCCTACGAGCAGTACTTC.

This chain joins TRBV28 and TRBJ1-2, with 7 nucleotides matching TRBD1. V trimming: 5 bases; J trimming: 2 bases; junction bases outside the gene matches: 11. The germline CDR1 and CDR2 sequences are MDHEN and SYDVKM. The CDR3 spans 16 residues. CDR3 amino acids: CASSLNNGQVNYGYTF. The CDR3 nucleotides are TGTGCCAGCAGTCTGAACAACGGACAGGTGAACTATGGCTACACCTTC.

The chain joins TRBV7-9 to TRBJ1-2; 7 nucleotides line up with TRBD1. The junction had 10 bases not matched to a gene; V was cut back by 4 bases and J by 5 bases. This CDR3 contains 15 residues. Germline lookup yields CDR1 SEHNR and CDR2 FQNEAQ (reference sequence). The CDR3 nucleotides read TGTGCCAGCAGCTCCCTTACCGGGACAGAATATGGCTACACCTTC. It yields the protein CASSSLTGTEYGYTF.

The genes are TRBV4-2 and TRBJ2-2; 9 bases line up with TRBD1. CDR1 is LGHNA, CDR2 YNFKEQ, per germline. V trimming: 2 bases; J trimming: 6 bases; junction bases outside the gene matches: 7. The CDR3 has 16 amino acids. The CDR3 region is CASSQSDRGVPGELFF. As DNA, the CDR3 is TGTGCCAGCAGCCAATCGGACAGGGGAGTCCCCGGGGAGCTGTTTTTT.

This rearrangement joins TRBV28 to TRBJ2-2; no firm D call. This CDR3 spans 12 amino acids. V lost 1 base, J lost 9 bases, and 6 bases lay in between. Germline V gene data show CDR1 as MDHEN and CDR2 as SYDVKM. CDR3 in amino acids: CASSLSGRELFF. The DNA of the CDR3 is TGTGCCAGCAGTTTATCCGGCCGGGAGCTGTTTTTT. Drawing the rest from reference TRBV28 and TRBJ2-2, the complete variable domain is DVKVTQSSRYLVKRTGEKVFLECVQDMDHENMFWYRQDPGLGLRLIYFSYDVKMKEKGDIPEGYSVSREKKERFSLILESASTNQTSMYLCASSLSGRELFFGEGSRLTVL.

The sample holds one count of this clone. The V call is TRBV28, the J call TRBJ2-1; 9 bases align to TRBD2. CDR3 size: 15 residues. Per germline, CDR1 MDHEN and CDR2 SYDVKM. The J segment lost 6 bases and the V segment lost 7 bases, leaving 10 bases of the junction unmatched. The CDR3 here is CASTGGGSGGNEQFF. CDR3 DNA: TGTGCCAGCACCGGCGGGGGTAGCGGGGGCAATGAGCAGTTCTTC.

The chain uses TRBV11-2 and TRBJ1-1, with D perhaps TRBD1 (6 bases). With 2 bases removed from V and 1 base from J, the gap between germline ends came to 17 bases. In germline, CDR1 is SGHAT, CDR2 FQNNGV. This CDR3 region has 17 residues. CDR3 amino acids: CASSLWGAFGSNTEAFF. CDR3 nucleotide sequence: TGTGCCAGCAGCTTATGGGGGGCCTTTGGGTCGAACACTGAAGCTTTCTTT.

This chain links TRBV11-2 with TRBJ1-2, with a tentative D call TRBD1 (5 bases). Germline V gene sequence: CDR1 SGHAT, CDR2 FQNNGV. V was cut by 5 bases and J by 0 bases, with 10 bases left in between. The CDR3 runs 14 residues. CDR3 region: CASSPRDPNYGYTF. The CDR3 DNA is TGTGCCAGCAGCCCCCGGGACCCTAACTATGGCTACACCTTC.

The rearrangement joins TRBV5-1 to TRBJ2-3; D not resolved. The length of the CDR3 is 15 residues. CDR1 and CDR2 from the germline V gene are SGHRS and YFSETQ. Deletions cut 0 bases from V and 5 bases from J, with 13 bases between. For the CDR3, the DNA is TGCGCCAGCAGCTTGGAAACAGCTCCGGGAGATACGCAGTATTTT. As protein: CASSLETAPGDTQYF.

The genes are TRBV4-2 and TRBJ1-3; D unresolved. The germline gives CDR1 LGHNA, CDR2 YNFKEQ. Trimming pared 1 base from V and 3 bases from J, leaving 4 bases between. The CDR3 contains 13 residues. In DNA form, the CDR3 reads TGTGCCAGCAGCCAAGCCGGTGGAAACACCATATATTTT. Protein: CASSQAGGNTIYF.

The chain employs TRBV29-1 and TRBJ1-2, with D hard to call. V was trimmed by 4 bases and J by 0 bases, leaving 6 bases between them. Per germline, CDR1 SQVTM and CDR2 ANQGSEA. CDR3 size: 12 residues. CDR3 loop: CSVVRANYGYTF. The CDR3 DNA is TGCAGCGTTGTAAGAGCTAACTATGGCTACACCTTC.

J is TRBJ1-5 and V is TRBV12-3 or TRBV12-4, with 7 bases that match TRBD1. The CDR3 extends over 13 amino acids. V shed 6 bases and J 7 bases; nucleotides not matched to a gene: 6. The CDR3 sequence: CASRQGGEQPQHF. The CDR3 bases are TGTGCCAGCAGGCAGGGGGGAGAACAGCCCCAGCATTTT.

This sequence joins TRBV18 and TRBJ2-1; 13 bases are shared with TRBD2. CDR1 KGHSH and CDR2 LQKENI come from the germline V gene. After removal of 3 bases from V and 2 bases from J, the junction contained 1 base not matched to a gene. This CDR3 comprises 16 residues. The CDR3 here is CASSPGTSGAYNEQFF. The CDR3 DNA reads TGTGCCAGCTCACCGGGGACTAGCGGGGCCTACAATGAGCAGTTCTTC.

The chain joins TRBV6-2 or TRBV6-3 to TRBJ2-1; D not certain. This CDR3 is 14 amino acids long. V shed 2 bases and J shed 9 bases, with 14 bases lying between them. Germline V CDR1 and CDR2: MNHEY, SVGEGT. The DNA of the CDR3 is TGTGCCAGCAGTTACCCCGACCCCGCCCGTGAGCAGTTCTTC. Protein: CASSYPDPAREQFF.

The chain recombines TRBV7-2 with TRBJ2-3; 9 bases fit TRBD2. CDR3 size: 15 residues. V was pared by 1 base and J by 6 bases, with 5 bases of the junction left unmatched. Germline-derived CDR1 and CDR2 are SGHTA and FQGNSA. The CDR3 sequence is CASSLGLAGSDTQYF. In DNA form, the CDR3 reads TGTGCCAGCAGCTTAGGGCTAGCGGGGTCGGATACGCAGTATTTT.

The chain carries TRBV19 and TRBJ1-4; possibly TRBD1 for D (5 bases). The CDR3 consists of 14 residues. V was clipped by 7 bases and J by 0 bases, with 9 bases between them. Germline V gene sequence: CDR1 LNHDA, CDR2 SQIVND (reference sequence). The CDR3: CASTGVPTNEKLFF. CDR3 DNA: TGTGCCAGTACGGGGGTCCCAACTAATGAAAAACTGTTTTTT. The variable domain in full, with the rest retrieved from reference TRBV19 and TRBJ1-4, is DGGITQSPKYLFRKEGQNVTLSCEQNLNHDAMYWYRQDPGQGLRLIYYSQIVNDFQKGDIAEGYSVSREKKESFPLTVTSAQKNPTAFYLCASTGVPTNEKLFFGSGTQLSVL.

The rearrangement links TRBV7-2 to TRBJ1-3, with unresolved D. The CDR3 covers 15 residues. V shed 0 bases and J shed 1 base, with 7 bases lying between them. Germline V gene sequence: CDR1 SGHTA, CDR2 FQGNSA. The chain's CDR3 is CASSLAAESGNTIYF. CDR3 coding DNA: TGTGCCAGCAGCTTAGCGGCAGAATCTGGAAACACCATATATTTT.

The rearrangement joins TRBV2 to TRBJ1-3; D is unresolved. This CDR3 spans 14 amino acids. Trimming shortened V by 7 bases and J by 0 bases, and 10 bases separated the two germline ends. The germline gives CDR1 SNHLY, CDR2 FYNNEI. The DNA of the CDR3 is TGTGCCAGCATCACGGATCTCTCTGGAAACACCATATATTTT. Protein: CASITDLSGNTIYF.